The 2 T cell receptor beta chains below all came from one sample that was sequenced in a study of post-analysis software for immune sequencing data. Regarding the study as a whole: TRBV5-6, TRBV5-1 and TRBV20-1 belonged to a set of roughly 5 TRBV segments that were more frequent in patients than controls.

These receptors have no known antigen. Presence of unique molecular identifiers characterized the TCR beta cDNA libraries. TCRdb used MiXCR to reprocess the PCR reads, holding one entry per CDR3 protein. This sample has about 500,000 distinct CDR3 sequences, with over 35% found just once. The sample consisted of blood. The receptor source for this set is a girl under 18 with multiple sclerosis.

The table lists this clonotype with a few counts. The J gene is TRBJ2-5, the V gene TRBV9; 7 bases align to TRBD1. The CDR3 has 15 residues. Per the germline V gene, CDR1 is SGDLS and CDR2 is YYNGEE. V was pared by 2 bases and J by 1 base, with 5 bases of the junction left unmatched. The CDR3 loop reads CASSVGTVSQETQYF. The CDR3 DNA is TGTGCCAGCAGCGTGGGGACAGTGTCCCAAGAGACCCAGTACTTC.

The rearrangement links TRBV20-1 to TRBJ1-1; no firm D call. CDR1 is DFQATT and CDR2 is SNEGSKA in the germline V gene (reference sequence). The CDR3 runs 14 residues. The V and J ends lost 3 bases and 0 bases respectively, with 11 bases between them. The CDR3 sequence is CSARLIAVNTEAFF. The CDR3 region has the DNA TGCAGTGCTAGGCTGATTGCAGTGAACACTGAAGCTTTCTTT.